A selection of T cell receptor beta chains follows, all from one sample in a study of tumor-infiltrating lymphocytes in primary liver carcinoma. TCRdb re-called the multiplex PCR reads with MiXCR, one entry per CDR3 protein. The table includes 55,000 to 65,000 distinct CDR3 sequences, 65% to 80% detected once. The material sequenced was liver tumor tissue from sampling region 2. The receptors here all came from a middle-aged man with primary liver carcinoma and hepatitis B virus infection. CDR3s include the opening cysteine and the closing phenylalanine or tryptophan. D genes are given only for firm matches. Part of the rows lack a size; the others show once, few, many or a class for expanded clones.

d_call: NA
cdr3_length: 13
clone_size: many
j_call: TRBJ2-7
v_call: TRBV6-2/TRBV6-3
cdr3_aa: CASSPVGAYEQYF
cdr3_nt: TGTGCCAGCAGTCCGGTTGGAGCCTACGAGCAGTACTTC

d_call: NA
cdr3_length: 15
clone_size: NA
j_call: TRBJ1-3
v_call: TRBV11-1
cdr3_aa: CADSSTHDHGNTIYF
cdr3_nt: TGTGCCGACAGCTCGACCCATGATCATGGAAACACCATATATTTT

d_call: TRBD2
cdr3_length: 16
clone_size: many
j_call: TRBJ2-1
v_call: TRBV5-6
cdr3_aa: CASSLVAGAGGNEQFF
cdr3_nt: TGTGCCAGCAGCTTGGTTGCGGGAGCTGGGGGCAATGAGCAGTTCTTC

d_call: NA
cdr3_length: 13
clone_size: NA
j_call: TRBJ1-4
v_call: TRBV12-3/TRBV12-4
cdr3_aa: CACSLAGTEKLFF
cdr3_nt: TGTGCCTGCAGTTTAGCTGGGACTGAGAAACTGTTTTTT

d_call: TRBD1
cdr3_length: 13
clone_size: once
j_call: TRBJ2-3
v_call: TRBV6-5
cdr3_aa: CASSQGVWDTQYF
cdr3_nt: TGTGCCAGCAGTCAGGGGGTCTGGGATACGCAGTATTTT

d_call: NA
cdr3_length: 15
clone_size: NA
j_call: TRBJ1-5
v_call: TRBV5-4
cdr3_aa: CASSCDGNSNQTQHF
cdr3_nt: TGTGCCAGCAGCTGCGACGGAAATAGCAATCAGACTCAGCATTTT

d_call: TRBD1
cdr3_length: 13
clone_size: NA
j_call: TRBJ2-5
v_call: TRBV11-3
cdr3_aa: CASSATGGETQYF
cdr3_nt: TGTGCCAGCAGCGCTACAGGGGGAGAGACCCAATACTTC

d_call: NA
cdr3_length: 16
clone_size: few
j_call: TRBJ1-5
v_call: TRBV4-1
cdr3_aa: CASSQAFGGGNRPQHF
cdr3_nt: TGCGCCAGCAGCCAAGCTTTTGGGGGGGGCAATCGGCCCCAGCATTTT

d_call: NA
cdr3_length: 14
clone_size: once
j_call: TRBJ2-6
v_call: TRBV29-1
cdr3_aa: CSFLAGAGANVLTF
cdr3_nt: TGCAGCTTCCTCGCAGGGGCTGGGGCCAACGTCCTGACTTTC

d_call: NA
cdr3_length: 16
clone_size: NA
j_call: TRBJ2-1
v_call: TRBV14
cdr3_aa: CASNRRQGATYNEQFF
cdr3_nt: TGTGCCAGCAACCGTCGCCAGGGCGCCACCTACAATGAGCAGTTCTTC

d_call: TRBD2
cdr3_length: 17
clone_size: NA
j_call: TRBJ2-3
v_call: TRBV6-5
cdr3_aa: CASSSLPLSGGTGMQYF
cdr3_nt: TGTGCCAGCAGTTCACTCCCCCTAAGCGGGGGAACAGGTATGCAGTATTTT

d_call: NA
cdr3_length: 10
clone_size: few
j_call: TRBJ1-2
v_call: TRBV6-2/TRBV6-3
cdr3_aa: CASTMDGYTF
cdr3_nt: TGTGCCAGCACCATGGATGGCTACACCTTC

d_call: TRBD2
cdr3_length: 16
clone_size: NA
j_call: TRBJ2-3
v_call: TRBV5-1
cdr3_aa: CASSLGGTNITDTRYF
cdr3_nt: TGCGCCAGCAGCTTGGGCGGGACTAACATTACAGATACGCGGTATTTT

d_call: NA
cdr3_length: 14
clone_size: NA
j_call: TRBJ1-2
v_call: TRBV4-1
cdr3_aa: CASSQGDRNCGYAF
cdr3_nt: TGCGCCAGCAGCCAAGGGGATAGGAACTGTGGTTACGCCTTC

d_call: NA
cdr3_length: 13
clone_size: NA
j_call: TRBJ2-1
v_call: TRBV11-1
cdr3_aa: CASSLALEGRQFF
cdr3_nt: TGCGCCAGCAGCTTAGCGCTCGAAGGGCGGCAGTTCTTC

d_call: NA
cdr3_length: 14
clone_size: once
j_call: TRBJ2-3
v_call: TRBV4-1
cdr3_aa: CTSSQVQGPDTQYF
cdr3_nt: TGCACCAGCAGCCAAGTACAGGGACCAGATACACAGTATTTT

d_call: NA
cdr3_length: 14
clone_size: NA
j_call: TRBJ1-5
v_call: TRBV28
cdr3_aa: CANSPEVINQPQHF
cdr3_nt: TGTGCCAACAGCCCCGAGGTGATCAATCAGCCCCAGCATTTT

d_call: NA
cdr3_length: 17
clone_size: many
j_call: TRBJ2-3
v_call: TRBV11-2
cdr3_aa: CDSSLGFVTVSTDTQYF
cdr3_nt: TGTGACAGCAGCTTAGGGTTTGTGACGGTTAGCACAGATACGCAGTATTTT

d_call: NA
cdr3_length: 13
clone_size: many
j_call: TRBJ2-1
v_call: TRBV6-1
cdr3_aa: CASSPSSYNEQFF
cdr3_nt: TGTGCCAGCAGTCCGAGCTCCTACAATGAGCAGTTCTTC

d_call: NA
cdr3_length: 14
clone_size: few
j_call: TRBJ2-7
v_call: TRBV6-5
cdr3_aa: CASSRVWKSYEQYF
cdr3_nt: TGTGCCAGCAGTCGGGTGTGGAAGTCCTACGAGCAGTACTTC

d_call: NA
cdr3_length: 18
clone_size: NA
j_call: TRBJ2-3
v_call: TRBV4-2
cdr3_aa: CASSQVAPLAGVTDTQYF
cdr3_nt: TGTGCCAGCAGCCAAGTGGCGCCTCTAGCTGGAGTGACAGATACGCAGTATTTT

d_call: TRBD1
cdr3_length: 15
clone_size: NA
j_call: TRBJ1-6
v_call: TRBV7-8
cdr3_aa: CASSTMGQGNSPLHF
cdr3_nt: TGTGCCAGCAGTACCATGGGACAGGGTAATTCACCCCTCCACTTT

d_call: NA
cdr3_length: 12
clone_size: NA
j_call: TRBJ1-6
v_call: TRBV29-1
cdr3_aa: CGVAQYNSPLHF
cdr3_nt: TGCGGCGTTGCTCAGTATAATTCACCCCTCCACTTT

d_call: NA
cdr3_length: 14
clone_size: NA
j_call: TRBJ1-3
v_call: TRBV5-5
cdr3_aa: CASNLGGSGNTIYF
cdr3_nt: TGTGCCAGCAACTTGGGTGGTTCTGGAAACACCATATATTTT

d_call: TRBD1
cdr3_length: 18
clone_size: NA
j_call: TRBJ2-1
v_call: TRBV7-2
cdr3_aa: CASSLVDTGGSSYNEQFF
cdr3_nt: TGTGCCAGCAGCTTAGTGGATACAGGGGGCAGCTCCTACAATGAGCAGTTCTTC

d_call: NA
cdr3_length: 15
clone_size: NA
j_call: TRBJ2-7
v_call: TRBV5-6
cdr3_aa: CASSPGFNNIYEQYF
cdr3_nt: TGTGCCAGCAGCCCTGGGTTCAACAATATCTATGAGCAGTACTTC

d_call: NA
cdr3_length: 14
clone_size: NA
j_call: TRBJ2-1
v_call: TRBV7-9
cdr3_aa: CANSLGNIGDEQFF
cdr3_nt: TGTGCCAACAGCTTAGGAAATATAGGCGATGAGCAGTTCTTC

d_call: NA
cdr3_length: 14
clone_size: NA
j_call: TRBJ1-6
v_call: TRBV10-3
cdr3_aa: CAISVQGLDSPLHF
cdr3_nt: TGTGCAATCAGTGTTCAGGGACTGGATTCACCCCTCCACTTT

d_call: TRBD1
cdr3_length: 17
clone_size: NA
j_call: TRBJ2-3
v_call: TRBV4-1
cdr3_aa: CASSQDIQGAQVDTQYF
cdr3_nt: TGCGCCAGCAGCCAAGATATACAGGGGGCACAGGTAGATACACAGTATTTT

d_call: TRBD2
cdr3_length: 16
clone_size: NA
j_call: TRBJ2-3
v_call: TRBV6-6
cdr3_aa: CVGSRGTSGSTDTQYF
cdr3_nt: TGTGTCGGCAGCCGAGGGACTAGCGGGAGCACAGATACGCAGTATTTT

d_call: NA
cdr3_length: 16
clone_size: NA
j_call: TRBJ1-2
v_call: TRBV7-9
cdr3_aa: CASSPDGMLSQYGYTF
cdr3_nt: TGTGCCAGCAGTCCCGATGGCATGCTGTCCCAGTATGGCTACACCTTC

d_call: TRBD2
cdr3_length: 13
clone_size: NA
j_call: TRBJ2-3
v_call: TRBV12-3/TRBV12-4
cdr3_aa: CASISRERDTQYF
cdr3_nt: TGTGCCAGCATTTCGCGGGAGAGGGATACACAGTATTTT

d_call: TRBD1
cdr3_length: 14
clone_size: NA
j_call: TRBJ1-2
v_call: TRBV6-5
cdr3_aa: CVSRGGQGLYGYTF
cdr3_nt: TGTGTCAGCAGGGGGGGACAGGGTCTCTATGGCTACACCTTC

d_call: NA
cdr3_length: 15
clone_size: NA
j_call: TRBJ2-3
v_call: TRBV7-3
cdr3_aa: CASSPLASSTDTQYF
cdr3_nt: TGTGCCAGCAGCCCCTTAGCGTCTAGCACAGATACGCAGTATTTT

d_call: NA
cdr3_length: 16
clone_size: NA
j_call: TRBJ1-2
v_call: TRBV7-8
cdr3_aa: CPSSLAGRQGDYGCTF
cdr3_nt: NA

d_call: NA
cdr3_length: 11
clone_size: NA
j_call: TRBJ2-1
v_call: TRBV6-2/TRBV6-3
cdr3_aa: CASGYHASLFF
cdr3_nt: TGTGCCAGCGGTTACCATGCCTCCTTGTTCTTC

d_call: NA
cdr3_length: 14
clone_size: NA
j_call: TRBJ2-3
v_call: TRBV29-1
cdr3_aa: CSVSGAGASDRQYF
cdr3_nt: TGTAGCGTTTCCGGGGCAGGGGCGTCAGATAGGCAGTATTTT

d_call: NA
cdr3_length: 14
clone_size: few
j_call: TRBJ1-5
v_call: TRBV2
cdr3_aa: CGSSAVGGNQPQHF
cdr3_nt: TGTGGCAGCAGCGCGGTAGGGGGCAATCAGCCCCAGCATTTT

d_call: TRBD2
cdr3_length: 14
clone_size: NA
j_call: TRBJ2-3
v_call: TRBV6-2/TRBV6-3
cdr3_aa: CASSYKREPDTQYF
cdr3_nt: TGTGCCAGCAGCTACAAGCGGGAGCCAGATACGCAATATTTT

d_call: NA
cdr3_length: 12
clone_size: NA
j_call: TRBJ1-2
v_call: TRBV28
cdr3_aa: CVRSGYNYGYTF
cdr3_nt: TGTGTCAGGAGCGGTTATAACTATGGCTACACCTTC